This T cell receptor beta chain originates from a study of spatial heterogeneity in lung cancer. Across the study: Every unique TCR and UMI combination, on average, appeared more than ten times in raw reads. Whole-study findings and limits: Higher tumor mutation counts went along with higher counts of expanded intratumoral alpha and beta TCRs.

In regard to this clonotype: Its specificity is unknown.

MiXCR, applied by TCRdb to the 5' RACE reads, yields one record per CDR3 protein. The data hold about 2,200 distinct CDR3 sequences, with around a third observed a single time. Indicated time point: sample taken at primary tumor resection. The cohort: some 73 early-stage, untreated non-small cell lung cancer patients. The sample was lung tumor tissue, taken at surgery. This clonotype originated in a male donor with early-stage non-small cell lung cancer.

The CDR3 DNA sequence: TGCAGCGTTGAGGGGGGACAGGGTTGGGATAAGGCGGACAATGAGCAGTTCTTC. It translates to CSVEGGQGWDKADNEQFF. V usage is TRBV29-1 and J usage is TRBJ2-1, with TRBD1 matching 9 bases. The ends lost 3 bases at V and 5 bases at J; junction bases unmatched: 17. This CDR3 spans 18 amino acids. In germline, CDR1 is SQVTM, CDR2 ANQGSEA.